This T cell receptor (beta chain) derives from a study of shared clonotypes between healthy human individuals. J gave up 4 bases and V 6 bases, and 6 bases lay outside the gene matches. This CDR3 is 14 amino acids long. Germline CDR1 is PRHDT and CDR2 is FYEKMQ (reference sequence). Here immunoSEQ multiplex PCR was the method, and the copy in TCRdb shows in-frame clones only, minus some. This table has roughly 1,100,000 clones, roughly 80% appearing once. The chain links TRBV13 to TRBJ2-5; 9 nucleotides line up with TRBD1. The material sequenced was memory CD4+ T cells sorted from blood. Documented subset: CD45RA-negative fraction. This receptor was identified in a man aged 18-30 years in good health. Here the CDR3 reads CASSWTGAGETQYF. The CDR3 bases are TGTGCCAGCAGTTGGACAGGGGCGGGAGAGACCCAGTACTTC.